This T cell receptor beta chain is from a study of PD-1 blockade in classical Hodgkin lymphoma. The method was immunoSEQ multiplex PCR; TCRdb's version includes in-frame clones alone and lacks a portion of them. Of 20,000 to 30,000 clones listed, around 81% are singletons. CDR3 size: 14 residues. Germline V gene lookup returns CDR1 MDHEN and CDR2 SYDVKM. J was trimmed by 8 bases and V by 1 base; bases with no gene match: 3. All patients experienced relapse after autologous stem cell transplantation, and brentuximab vedotin exposure was variable. The rearrangement links TRBV28 to TRBJ1-3, with 9 bases fitting TRBD1. The origin of this receptor is a human donor with classical Hodgkin lymphoma. This material consisted of peripheral blood mononuclear cells (PBMCs), taken before the second cycle of nivolumab. The CDR3 sequence is CASSLLGQGHTIYF. Here the CDR3 DNA reads TGTGCCAGCAGTTTATTGGGACAGGGCCACACCATATATTTT.